This entry is about one TCR beta chain. Its antigen is undetermined. The data originate from a study of cytomegalovirus exposure and HLA in healthy donors. Study results and limitations: V- and J-gene trimming of TCR beta was linked (in a later analysis) to a missense DCLRE1C variant. Under in vitro conditions, three CMV-associated chains were confirmed as specific for CMV antigens.

The primer mix had 60 Vbeta and 13 Jbeta primers. TCRdb's copy holds only in-frame clones and misses some; the assay was immunoSEQ multiplex PCR. The sample consists of 150,000 or so clones, around two thirds of them appearing once. The CDR3 totals 14 residues. With 6 bases removed from V and 2 bases from J, the gap between germline ends came to 12 bases. CDR1 MRHNA and CDR2 SNTAGT come from the germline V gene. The sequence came from a man aged 30-40 years in good health and CMV-seropositive. Source material: PBMCs. The V call is TRBV6-4, the J call TRBJ2-3, with D unclear. In DNA form, the CDR3 reads TGTGCCAGCAGGGTGAACAGATACACAGATACGCAGTATTTT. The encoded protein is CASRVNRYTDTQYF.